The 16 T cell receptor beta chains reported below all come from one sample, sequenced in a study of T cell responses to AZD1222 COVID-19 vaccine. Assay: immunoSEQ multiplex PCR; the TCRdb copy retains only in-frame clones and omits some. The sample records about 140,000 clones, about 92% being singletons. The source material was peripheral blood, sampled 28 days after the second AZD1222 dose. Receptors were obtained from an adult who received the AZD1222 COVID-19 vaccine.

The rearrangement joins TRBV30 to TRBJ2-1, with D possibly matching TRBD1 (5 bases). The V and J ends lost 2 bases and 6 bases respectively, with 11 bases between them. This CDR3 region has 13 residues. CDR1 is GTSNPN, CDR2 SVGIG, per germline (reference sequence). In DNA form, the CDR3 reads TGTGCCTGGAGTAGGGGTTCGGGCAATGAGCAGTTCTTC. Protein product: CAWSRGSGNEQFF.

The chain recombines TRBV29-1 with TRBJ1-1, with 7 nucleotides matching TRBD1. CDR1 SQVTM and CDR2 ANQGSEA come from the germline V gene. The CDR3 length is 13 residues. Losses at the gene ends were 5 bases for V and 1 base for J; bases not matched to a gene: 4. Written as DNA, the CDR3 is TGCAGCGTTAAGGGACAGCCGAACACTGAAGCTTTCTTT. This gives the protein CSVKGQPNTEAFF.

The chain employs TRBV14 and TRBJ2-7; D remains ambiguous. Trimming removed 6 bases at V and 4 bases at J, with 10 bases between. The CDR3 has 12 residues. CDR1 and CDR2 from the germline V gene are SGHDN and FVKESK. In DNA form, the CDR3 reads TGTGCCAGCAGTGAGTCTCCGTACGAGCAGTACTTC. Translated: CASSESPYEQYF. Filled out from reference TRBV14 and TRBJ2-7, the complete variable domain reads EAGVTQFPSHSVIEKGQTVTLRCDPISGHDNLYWYRRVMGKEIKFLLHFVKESKQDESGMPNNRFLAERTGGTYSTLKVQPAELEDSGVYFCASSESPYEQYFGPGTRLTVT.

CDR3 residues: CASSIGVTAPLHF. The CDR3 DNA sequence: TGTGCCAGTAGTATAGGGGTTACGGCACCCCTCCACTTT. The V call is TRBV19, the J call TRBJ1-6; D uncertain. Trimming shortened V by 1 base and J by 11 bases, and 9 bases separated the two germline ends. This CDR3 is built from 13 residues. Germline V gives CDR1 LNHDA, CDR2 SQIVND (reference sequence).

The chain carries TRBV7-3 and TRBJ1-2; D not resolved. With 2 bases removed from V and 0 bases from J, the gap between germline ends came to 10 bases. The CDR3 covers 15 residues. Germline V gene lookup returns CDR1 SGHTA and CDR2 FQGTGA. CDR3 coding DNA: TGTGCCAGCAGCTTATCCGGCACCTCTAACTATGGCTACACCTTC. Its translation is CASSLSGTSNYGYTF.

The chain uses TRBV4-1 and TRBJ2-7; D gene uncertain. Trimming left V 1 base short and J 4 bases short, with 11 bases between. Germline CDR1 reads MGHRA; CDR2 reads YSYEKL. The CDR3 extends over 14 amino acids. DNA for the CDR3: TGCGCCAGCAGCCAAGGGGTTCCCGATTACGAGCAGTACTTC. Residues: CASSQGVPDYEQYF.

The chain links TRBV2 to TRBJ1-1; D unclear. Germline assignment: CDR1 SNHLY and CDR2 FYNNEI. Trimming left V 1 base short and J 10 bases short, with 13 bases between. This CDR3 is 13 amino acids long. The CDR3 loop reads CASSEGGRVVAFF. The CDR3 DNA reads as TGTGCCAGCAGTGAAGGGGGTAGGGTGGTAGCTTTCTTT.

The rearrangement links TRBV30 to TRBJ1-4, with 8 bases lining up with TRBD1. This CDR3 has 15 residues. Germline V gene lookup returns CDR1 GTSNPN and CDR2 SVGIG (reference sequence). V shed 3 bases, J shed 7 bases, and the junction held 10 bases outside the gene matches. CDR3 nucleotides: TGTGCCTGGAGGGAGACAGGGGTAGGGAGTGAAAAACTGTTTTTT. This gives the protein CAWRETGVGSEKLFF. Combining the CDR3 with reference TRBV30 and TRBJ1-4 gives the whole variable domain SQTIHQWPATLVQPVGSPLSLECTVEGTSNPNLYWYRQAAGRGLQLLFYSVGIGQISSEVPQNLSASRPQDRQFILSSKKLLLSDSGFYLCAWRETGVGSEKLFFGSGTQLSVL.

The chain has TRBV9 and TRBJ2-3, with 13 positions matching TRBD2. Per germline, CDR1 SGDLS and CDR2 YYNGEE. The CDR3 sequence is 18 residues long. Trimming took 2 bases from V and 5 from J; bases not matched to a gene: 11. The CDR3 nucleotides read TGTGCCAGCAGCGTCCAGCCGGGACTAGCGGGGTTAAGAGATACGCAGTATTTT. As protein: CASSVQPGLAGLRDTQYF.

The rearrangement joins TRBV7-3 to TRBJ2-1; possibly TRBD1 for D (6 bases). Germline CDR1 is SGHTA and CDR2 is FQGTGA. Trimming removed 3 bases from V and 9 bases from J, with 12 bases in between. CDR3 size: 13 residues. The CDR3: CASSFQGRGEQFF. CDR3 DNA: TGTGCCAGCAGCTTTCAGGGGCGCGGTGAGCAGTTCTTC.

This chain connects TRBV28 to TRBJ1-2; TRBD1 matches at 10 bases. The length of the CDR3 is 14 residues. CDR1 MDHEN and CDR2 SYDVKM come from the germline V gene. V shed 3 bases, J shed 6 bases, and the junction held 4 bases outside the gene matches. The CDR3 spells CASSLATGGHGYTF. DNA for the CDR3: TGTGCCAGCAGTTTGGCGACAGGGGGCCATGGCTACACCTTC.

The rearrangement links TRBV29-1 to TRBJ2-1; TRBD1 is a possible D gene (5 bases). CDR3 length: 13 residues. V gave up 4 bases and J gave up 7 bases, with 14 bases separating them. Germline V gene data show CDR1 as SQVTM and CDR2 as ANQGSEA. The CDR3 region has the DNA TGCAGCGTTGCCCGGACCCAGGGAAATGAGCAGTTCTTC. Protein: CSVARTQGNEQFF.

CDR3: CASSPASGNYGYTF. The CDR3 DNA reads as TGTGCCAGCAGCCCAGCATCGGGTAACTATGGCTACACCTTC. J is TRBJ1-2 and V is TRBV7-9; no firm D call. The CDR3 runs 14 residues. V was clipped by 5 bases and J by 1 base, with 11 bases between them. The V gene's germline CDR1 is SEHNR and CDR2 FQNEAQ (reference sequence). Together with reference TRBV7-9 and TRBJ1-2, the CDR3 gives the full variable domain: DTGVSQNPRHKITKRGQNVTFRCDPISEHNRLYWYRQTLGQGPEFLTYFQNEAQLEKSRLLSDRFSAERPKGSFSTLEIQRTEQGDSAMYLCASSPASGNYGYTFGSGTRLTVV.

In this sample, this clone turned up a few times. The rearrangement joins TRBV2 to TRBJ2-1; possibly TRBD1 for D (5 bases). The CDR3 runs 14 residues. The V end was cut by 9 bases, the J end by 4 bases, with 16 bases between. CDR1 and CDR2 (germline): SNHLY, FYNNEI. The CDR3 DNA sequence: TGTGCCAGTTTAAGGGGTTCTTCTTACAATGAGCAGTTCTTC. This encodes CASLRGSSYNEQFF.

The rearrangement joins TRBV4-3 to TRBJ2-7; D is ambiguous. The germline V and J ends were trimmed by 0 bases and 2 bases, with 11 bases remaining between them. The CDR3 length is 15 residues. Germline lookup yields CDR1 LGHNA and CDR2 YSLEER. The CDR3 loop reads CASSQDPAATYEQYF. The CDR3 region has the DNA TGCGCCAGCAGCCAAGATCCGGCGGCTACCTACGAGCAGTACTTC.

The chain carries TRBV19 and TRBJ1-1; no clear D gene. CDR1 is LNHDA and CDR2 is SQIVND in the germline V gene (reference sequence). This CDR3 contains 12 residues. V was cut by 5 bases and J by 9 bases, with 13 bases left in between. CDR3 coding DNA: TGTGCCAGTAGTGGACGGCGCGGGCAAGCTTTCTTT. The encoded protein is CASSGRRGQAFF.